The TCR beta chain under discussion was sequenced for a study of T cell repertoires in cytomegalovirus infection. On this clonotype itself: Antigen specificity is unknown.

In TCRdb, the reads were re-called with MiXCR into one record per CDR3 protein. Of more than 65,000 distinct CDR3 sequences in the sample, approximately 43% were seen once. The receptor was isolated from a human donor in good health (CMV status not recorded). Some clones in this sample may be carry-over from other donors' samples. The sequencing used CD8+ T cells from cultured PBMCs, collected from culture after CMV antigen stimulation.

CDR3 coding DNA: TGCAGTGCTTTAAGACAATACATGAACACTGAAGCTTTCTTT. Protein: CSALRQYMNTEAFF. The chain combines TRBV20-1 with TRBJ1-1; no definite D call. The germline gives CDR1 DFQATT, CDR2 SNEGSKA (reference sequence). The CDR3 loop spans 14 amino acids. V lost 5 bases, J lost 0 bases, and 13 bases lay in between.